A single sample gave rise to the 26 T cell receptor beta chains below, sequenced in a study of control samples from healthy donors and cancer patients. The assay was immunoSEQ multiplex PCR, and TCRdb's table has in-frame clones only and misses some. The table has some 120,000 clones, over 85% seen once. Sequencing was performed on blood. These receptors originate from a man aged 25-45 years in good health.

The CDR3 sequence: CASSEALVGEKLFF. CDR3 nucleotides: TGTGCCAGCAGTGAAGCGCTTGTTGGTGAAAAACTGTTTTTT. The V and J genes are TRBV2 and TRBJ1-4; D gene ambiguous. V shed 0 bases and J shed 7 bases, with 9 bases lying between them. Germline V lookup: CDR1 SNHLY, CDR2 FYNNEI. The CDR3 contains 14 residues.

The J gene is TRBJ1-2, the V gene TRBV7-9, with a possible D match to TRBD1 (5 bases). This CDR3 is 17 amino acids long. Trimming stripped 2 bases from V and 8 bases from J, with 24 bases between. CDR1 SEHNR and CDR2 FQNEAQ come from the germline V gene (reference sequence). CDR3 sequence (DNA): TGTGCCAGCAGCTTAACCAGGGACCTCCTCGAATCCCGCGGCTACACCTTC. It translates to CASSLTRDLLESRGYTF.

The rearrangement links TRBV9 to TRBJ1-1, with no clear D. The germline V and J ends were trimmed by 4 bases and 5 bases, with 12 bases remaining between them. CDR3 length: 13 residues. In germline, CDR1 is SGDLS, CDR2 YYNGEE. The CDR3 coding sequence is TGTGCCAGCAGCCTCCATGAACGGACTGAAGCTTTCTTT. Translated: CASSLHERTEAFF.

The chain uses TRBV5-1 and TRBJ1-2; 7 bases align to TRBD1. J lost 4 bases, V lost 5 bases, and 8 bases had no gene match. This CDR3 contains 14 residues. CDR1 is SGHRS, CDR2 YFSETQ, per germline. CDR3 region: CASSHQGDGYGYTF. Written as DNA, the CDR3 is TGCGCCAGCAGTCACCAGGGGGACGGCTATGGCTACACCTTC.

The V call is TRBV29-1, the J call TRBJ2-7; perhaps TRBD2 as D (6 bases). CDR3 length: 12 residues. Trimming pared 7 bases from V and 3 bases from J, leaving 13 bases between. In germline, CDR1 is SQVTM, CDR2 ANQGSEA. The CDR3 spells CSGGDPDYEQYF. DNA for the CDR3: TGCAGCGGCGGGGACCCCGACTACGAGCAGTACTTC.

J is TRBJ2-3 and V is TRBV6-5, with D possibly matching TRBD2 (6 bases). Germline V gene sequence: CDR1 MNHEY, CDR2 SVGAGI. CDR3 size: 14 residues. V dropped 0 bases and J dropped 6 bases, with 10 bases sitting between them. The DNA for the CDR3 is TGTGCCAGCAGTTACTCCGGGGGAAGGGATACGCAGTATTTT. Translating it yields CASSYSGGRDTQYF.

This rearrangement joins TRBV6-5 to TRBJ2-7; 7 positions match TRBD1. The CDR3 extends over 13 amino acids. Germline V gene sequence: CDR1 MNHEY, CDR2 SVGAGI. V dropped 9 bases and J dropped 0; count of bases not matched to a gene: 5. The CDR3 DNA is TGTGCCAGTCGGACAGGAAGCTCCTACGAGCAGTACTTC. Its protein is CASRTGSSYEQYF.

The genes are TRBV6-5 and TRBJ2-2, with D perhaps TRBD2 (7 bases). V lost 2 bases and J lost 1, with 11 bases in between. CDR3 length: 16 amino acids. Germline CDR1 and CDR2: MNHEY and SVGAGI. The CDR3 DNA is TGTGCCAGCAGTTACGAGGGGGGGCGGAACACCGGGGAGCTGTTTTTT. It specifies CASSYEGGRNTGELFF.

The count of this clone is one. The V and J genes are TRBV4-1 and TRBJ2-7; D may be TRBD1 (6 bases). CDR1 is MGHRA and CDR2 is YSYEKL in the germline V gene. The CDR3 sequence is 15 residues long. Trimming took 0 bases from V and 3 from J, leaving 12 bases between them. The CDR3 region is CASSQDGARGYEQYF. The CDR3 DNA reads as TGCGCCAGCAGCCAAGATGGGGCCAGGGGCTACGAGCAGTACTTC.

The chain combines TRBV7-3 with TRBJ2-1; D is perhaps TRBD1 (6 bases). This CDR3 is 13 amino acids long. The V gene lost 3 bases and the J gene lost 5 bases, with 8 bases spanning the gap. CDR1 SGHTA and CDR2 FQGTGA come from the germline V gene. CDR3 region: CASSLYRDNEQFF. The CDR3 DNA is TGTGCCAGCAGCTTGTACAGGGACAATGAGCAGTTCTTC.

The gene calls are TRBV9 and TRBJ1-2, with 9 bases that match TRBD1. V trimming: 3 bases; J trimming: 5 bases; junction bases outside the gene matches: 8. This CDR3 has 15 amino acids. Looked up from germline, CDR1 is SGDLS and CDR2 is YYNGEE. The CDR3 DNA reads TGTGCCAGCAGCGAGGGACAGGGCGGATTATATGGCTACACCTTC. This sequence encodes CASSEGQGGLYGYTF.

This chain joins TRBV7-9 and TRBJ1-2; D is uncertain. V was pared by 1 base and J by 6 bases, with 6 bases between. CDR3 size: 12 residues. CDR1 and CDR2 from the germline V gene are SEHNR and FQNEAQ (reference sequence). The DNA for the CDR3 is TGTGCCAGCAGCTTAGATTGGGATGGCTACACCTTC. It codes for CASSLDWDGYTF. The full variable domain, its missing parts supplied by reference TRBV7-9 and TRBJ1-2, is DTGVSQNPRHKITKRGQNVTFRCDPISEHNRLYWYRQTLGQGPEFLTYFQNEAQLEKSRLLSDRFSAERPKGSFSTLEIQRTEQGDSAMYLCASSLDWDGYTFGSGTRLTVV.

The CDR3 bases are TGTGCCAGCAGCTCCGGGTTTGCGTTTGGTTCCTACGAGCAGTACTTC. It codes for CASSSGFAFGSYEQYF. This rearrangement joins TRBV5-8 to TRBJ2-7; unclear D gene. Germline V gene data show CDR1 as SGHTS and CDR2 as YDEGEE. Between the trimmed V and J ends, which lost 3 bases and 1 base, there was a span of 17 bases. The CDR3 totals 16 residues.

The chain couples TRBV19 to TRBJ1-4; no reliable D call. Germline V lookup: CDR1 LNHDA, CDR2 SQIVND (reference sequence). The ends were cut back, 1 base at V and 5 bases at J, with 14 bases in the middle. This CDR3 is 16 amino acids long. The CDR3 region has the DNA TGTGCCAGTAGTATAGGAGTTCGGGGATTCAATGAAAAACTGTTTTTT. Protein product: CASSIGVRGFNEKLFF. Complete variable domain (other parts from reference TRBV19 and TRBJ1-4): DGGITQSPKYLFRKEGQNVTLSCEQNLNHDAMYWYRQDPGQGLRLIYYSQIVNDFQKGDIAEGYSVSREKKESFPLTVTSAQKNPTAFYLCASSIGVRGFNEKLFFGSGTQLSVL.

The chain recombines TRBV7-8 with TRBJ2-3, with TRBD2 as a possible D gene (10 bases). V dropped 8 bases and J dropped 3 bases, with 33 bases sitting between them. In germline, CDR1 is SGHVS, CDR2 FQNEAQ. The CDR3 is 20 amino acids. The CDR3 reads CASGLTGTGTTLAGTDTQYF. The CDR3 nucleotides are TGTGCCAGCGGACTTACCGGGACAGGGACCACACTAGCGGGAACAGATACGCAGTATTTT.

The chain links TRBV18 to TRBJ1-2, with D tentatively TRBD1 (5 bases). Trimming shortened V by 5 bases and J by 3 bases, and 13 bases separated the two germline ends. The germline CDR1 and CDR2 sequences are KGHSH and LQKENI. The CDR3 totals 14 residues. This CDR3 is CASSAGTADYGYTF. The CDR3 DNA sequence: TGTGCCAGCTCAGCCGGGACCGCGGACTATGGCTACACCTTC.

V gene TRBV18 combines with J gene TRBJ2-1; D ambiguous. V lost 0 bases, J lost 7 bases, and 10 bases lay in between. The CDR3 runs 14 residues. In germline, CDR1 is KGHSH, CDR2 LQKENI. In nucleotides, the CDR3 is TGTGCCAGCTCACCACCGAGTACGGCAAATGAGCAGTTCTTC. Translation gives CASSPPSTANEQFF.

The chain couples TRBV18 to TRBJ2-7; 8 bases match TRBD1. Germline V CDR1 and CDR2: KGHSH, LQKENI. The CDR3 has 15 amino acids. Trimming cost V 5 bases and J 0 bases; bases outside gene matches: 6. The CDR3 DNA reads TGTGCCAGCTCAACGGACAGGGTGATCTCCTACGAGCAGTACTTC. Encoded protein: CASSTDRVISYEQYF.

The chain joins TRBV5-1 to TRBJ2-1; D unresolved. The CDR3 loop spans 14 amino acids. CDR1 SGHRS and CDR2 YFSETQ come from the germline V gene. Deletions cut 0 bases from V and 4 bases from J, with 8 bases between. This CDR3 reads CASSLGTLYNEQFF. The CDR3 bases are TGCGCCAGCAGCTTGGGGACGTTGTACAATGAGCAGTTCTTC.

The chain carries TRBV11-2 and TRBJ1-5; TRBD1 matches at 8 bases. The CDR3 spans 15 residues. Germline V lookup: CDR1 SGHAT, CDR2 FQNNGV. Losses at the gene ends were 1 base for V and 3 bases for J; bases not matched to a gene: 2. The CDR3 DNA reads TGTGCCAGCAGCTTAGGGACAGGGTCCAATCAGCCCCAGCATTTT. This translates into CASSLGTGSNQPQHF. Drawing the rest from reference TRBV11-2 and TRBJ1-5, the complete variable domain is EAGVAQSPRYKIIEKRQSVAFWCNPISGHATLYWYQQILGQGPKLLIQFQNNGVVDDSQLPKDRFSAERLKGVDSTLKIQPAKLEDSAVYLCASSLGTGSNQPQHFGDGTRLSIL.

The rearrangement joins TRBV6-5 to TRBJ2-1, with 7 bases identical to TRBD2. The CDR3 is 15 residues long. J lost 8 bases, V lost 8 bases, and 15 bases had no gene match. The germline gives CDR1 MNHEY, CDR2 SVGAGI. DNA for the CDR3: TGTGCCAGCTCCCGGGAGGCCCCCCGGATCCATGAGCAGTTCTTC. The encoded protein is CASSREAPRIHEQFF.

The chain combines TRBV24-1 with TRBJ2-3; D remains unclear. The germline gives CDR1 KGHDR, CDR2 SFDVKD. The V end lost 4 bases, the J end lost 3 bases, and 4 bases lay between the germline ends. This CDR3 contains 12 residues. CDR3 in amino acids: CATSEGTDTQYF. DNA of the CDR3: TGTGCCACCAGTGAGGGGACAGATACGCAGTATTTT.

The chain employs TRBV6-1 and TRBJ1-2; 12 bases fit TRBD1. The CDR3 extends over 15 amino acids. J was trimmed by 5 bases and V by 3 bases; bases with no gene match: 4. CDR1 and CDR2 (germline): MNHNS, SASEGT. This CDR3 reads CASSEGTGGMYGYTF. CDR3 bases: TGTGCCAGCAGTGAGGGGACAGGGGGCATGTATGGCTACACCTTC.

The V and J genes are TRBV5-5 and TRBJ2-1, with 9 bases identical to TRBD2. J gave up 1 base and V 1 base, and 0 bases lay outside the gene matches. The CDR3 has 15 residues. Germline V gene data show CDR1 as SGHKS and CDR2 as YYEKEE (reference sequence). The DNA for the CDR3 is TGTGCCAGCAGCTTGAGCGGGGGGTCCTACAATGAGCAGTTCTTC. It codes for CASSLSGGSYNEQFF.

The DNA for the CDR3 is TGTGCCAGCAGTCGAGACGGCCCCCGTACCGTCTATAATTCACCCCTCCACTTT. Translation gives CASSRDGPRTVYNSPLHF. This sequence joins TRBV27 and TRBJ1-6; no definite D call. This CDR3 region has 18 residues. CDR1 and CDR2 (germline): MNHEY, SMNVEV (reference sequence). V shed 5 bases and J shed 3 bases, with 20 bases lying between them.

The chain links TRBV18 to TRBJ1-5, with 8 bases identical to TRBD1. The germline CDR1 and CDR2 sequences are KGHSH and LQKENI. V lost 3 bases and J lost 0; bases outside the gene matches: 7. The CDR3 length is 17 residues. The CDR3 reads CASSPSDRAYSNQPQHF. The DNA for the CDR3 is TGTGCCAGCTCACCCTCGGACAGGGCGTATAGCAATCAGCCCCAGCATTTT. Together with reference TRBV18 and TRBJ1-5, the CDR3 gives the full variable domain: NAGVMQNPRHLVRRRGQEARLRCSPMKGHSHVYWYRQLPEEGLKFMVYLQKENIIDESGMPKERFSAEFPKEGPSILRIQQVVRGDSAAYFCASSPSDRAYSNQPQHFGDGTRLSIL.